The T cell receptor beta chain described here comes from a study of blood T cell repertoires in COVID-19. Study in general: Sources were T cells, B-cell-depleted T cells, or PBMCs; the material itself was cDNA or gDNA.

This CDR3 is built from 16 residues. Trimming removed 3 bases at V and 5 bases at J, with 16 bases between. Germline CDR1 reads WSHSY; CDR2 reads SAAADI. The table lists this clone with a count of one. In the authors' methods: Amplified reference gene primers provided the basis for estimating nucleated cell counts. Sequencing used immunoSEQ multiplex PCR; TCRdb keeps in-frame clones, though not all of them. The DNA was the basis for D and trimming; V, J and clone size are from that table. The table has around 250,000 clones, around nine tenths seen once. Sequencing used peripheral blood. The V call is TRBV10-2, the J call TRBJ2-2; TRBD2 might be the D (6 bases). The sequence was collected from a woman in her thirties or forties who had recovered from COVID-19. The chain's CDR3 is CASSERAAGLTGELFF. The CDR3 region has the DNA TGCGCCAGCAGTGAACGTGCGGCGGGACTTACCGGGGAGCTGTTTTTT.